This TCR beta chain appears in the sequencing data of a study of blood T cells in healthy people across ages. J lost 8 bases, V lost 2 bases, and 8 bases had no gene match. The CDR3 has 14 amino acids. Germline V gene lookup returns CDR1 SQVTM and CDR2 ANQGSEA. Study-wide findings and caveats: Age showed a roughly linear inverse relationship with TCR beta diversity per million T cells.

Peripheral blood was drawn, approximately 9.7 milliliters per donor. Of note for this clonotype: The antigen is not known.

A J-beta primer mix and a sample-barcoded 5' primer were used in a second PCR of about 7 to 11 cycles. All samples gave at least 2.5 million CDR3-containing paired-end reads. TCRdb redid the calling of the 5' RACE reads with MiXCR, one entry per CDR3 protein. Here the sample spans about 1.4 million distinct CDR3 sequences, roughly 60% being singletons. The receptor comes from a man younger than 30 in good health. The chain carries TRBV29-1 and TRBJ2-1; 8 nucleotides agree with TRBD1. Sequencing was performed on blood. CDR3 in DNA: TGCAGCGTTGAAAACAGGGGGTATATCGATGAGCAGTTCTTC. This sequence encodes CSVENRGYIDEQFF.